The sequence of this T cell receptor (beta chain) was determined in a study of shared clonotypes between healthy human individuals. Method: immunoSEQ multiplex PCR; TCRdb's copy keeps in-frame clones and lacks some. Of around 2,000,000 clones listed, roughly 94% are singletons. The V gene's germline CDR1 is MGHRA and CDR2 YSYEKL. The CDR3 is made up of 14 amino acids. V lost 2 bases and J 7 bases, leaving 12 bases between the germline ends. Study observations and caveats: Generally, estimated richness proved larger in naive subsets than it did in memory subsets.

In the case of this clone: Antigen specificity is unknown.

The clonotype comes from a man between 18 and 35 years old in good health. This rearrangement joins TRBV4-1 to TRBJ2-1, with D hard to call. The specimen was naive CD4+ T cells sorted from blood. Subset: CD45RA+ positively selected. CDR3 nucleotide sequence: TGCGCCAGCAGCCAAAGCGATAGGCGAAATGAGCAGTTCTTC. Its protein is CASSQSDRRNEQFF.